This T cell receptor beta chain was recovered during a study of cytomegalovirus exposure and HLA in healthy donors. 60 Vbeta and 13 Jbeta primers were used in PCR. Some clones are missing from TCRdb's copy, which holds only in-frame ones; the method was immunoSEQ multiplex PCR. The sample records around 76,000 clones, 78% being singletons. Of note for this clone: Its antigen is not identified.

Overall study results and limits: TCR beta chains numbering roughly 150 were designated cytomegalovirus-associated. A prior analysis recorded that most TCR beta V segments were productive about 90% or about 30% of the time. Later, an analysis found that common viral pathogens appeared to be linked with several of the most significant clusters.

The sample was PBMCs. This clonotype was sampled from a woman in her thirties or forties in good health and CMV-seropositive.

CDR3 nucleotide sequence: TGCGCCAGCGGGGGGACTAGCACAGATACGCAGTATTTT. This sequence encodes CASGGTSTDTQYF. The chain uses TRBV5-1 and TRBJ2-3; D is possibly TRBD2 (6 bases). Trimming stripped 7 bases from V and 0 bases from J, with 9 bases between. The CDR3 contains 13 residues. Germline V gene lookup returns CDR1 SGHRS and CDR2 YFSETQ.